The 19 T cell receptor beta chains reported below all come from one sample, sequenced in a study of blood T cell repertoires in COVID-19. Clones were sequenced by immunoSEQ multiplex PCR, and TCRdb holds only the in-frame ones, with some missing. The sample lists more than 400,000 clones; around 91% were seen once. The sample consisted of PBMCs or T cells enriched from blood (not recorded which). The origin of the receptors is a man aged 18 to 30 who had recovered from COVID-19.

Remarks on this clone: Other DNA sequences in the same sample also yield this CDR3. DNA of the CDR3: TGTGCCAGCAGTTTTCGGCAGGGTCATGGCTACACCTTC. Translating gives CASSFRQGHGYTF. The rearrangement links TRBV12-3 or TRBV12-4 to TRBJ1-2, with TRBD1 as a possible D gene (5 bases). V gave up 3 bases and J gave up 6 bases, with 11 bases separating them. This CDR3 region has 13 residues.

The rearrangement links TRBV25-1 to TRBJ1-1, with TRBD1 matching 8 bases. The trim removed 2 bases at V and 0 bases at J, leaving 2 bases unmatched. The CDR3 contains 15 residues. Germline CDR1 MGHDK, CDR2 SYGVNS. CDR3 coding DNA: TGTGCCAGCAGTGAAGACAGGGGCCTGAACACTGAAGCTTTCTTT. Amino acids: CASSEDRGLNTEAFF.

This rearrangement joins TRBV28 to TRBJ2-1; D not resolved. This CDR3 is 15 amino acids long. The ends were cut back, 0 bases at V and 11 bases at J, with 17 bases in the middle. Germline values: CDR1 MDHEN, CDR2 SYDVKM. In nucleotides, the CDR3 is TGTGCCAGCAGTTTATGGTCGGGTGCTATTAGGAAGCAGTTCTTC. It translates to CASSLWSGAIRKQFF.

CDR3 protein: CAISEFPNSPLHF. The CDR3 nucleotides read TGTGCCATCAGTGAGTTTCCAAATTCACCCCTCCACTTT. The chain is built from TRBV10-3 and TRBJ1-6; D not resolved. In germline, CDR1 is ENHRY, CDR2 SYGVKD. The CDR3 is 13 residues long. Trimming pared 1 base from V and 7 bases from J, leaving 5 bases between.

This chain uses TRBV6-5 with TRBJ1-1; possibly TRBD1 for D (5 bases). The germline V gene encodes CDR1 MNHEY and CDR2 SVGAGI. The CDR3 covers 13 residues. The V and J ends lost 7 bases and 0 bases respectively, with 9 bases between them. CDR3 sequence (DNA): TGTGCCAGCAATCGACAGTTGAACACTGAAGCTTTCTTT. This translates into CASNRQLNTEAFF.

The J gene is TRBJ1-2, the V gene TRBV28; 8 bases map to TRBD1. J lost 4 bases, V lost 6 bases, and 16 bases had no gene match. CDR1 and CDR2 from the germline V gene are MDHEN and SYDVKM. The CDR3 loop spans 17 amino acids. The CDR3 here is CASSPGQGRPAAYGYTF. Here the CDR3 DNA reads TGTGCCAGCAGCCCCGGACAGGGACGGCCTGCTGCCTATGGCTACACCTTC.

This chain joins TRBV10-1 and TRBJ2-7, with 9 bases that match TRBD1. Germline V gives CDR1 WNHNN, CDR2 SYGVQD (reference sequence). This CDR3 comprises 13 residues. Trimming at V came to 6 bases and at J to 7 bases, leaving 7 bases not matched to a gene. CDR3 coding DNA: TGCGCCAGCAGCCGGGACAGGGCCTTGGAGCAGTACTTC. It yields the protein CASSRDRALEQYF.

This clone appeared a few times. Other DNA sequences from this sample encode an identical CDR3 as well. CDR3: CASSIGQKNTEAFF. Here the CDR3 DNA reads TGCGCCAGCAGCATAGGACAAAAGAACACTGAAGCTTTCTTT. The V call is TRBV5-1, the J call TRBJ1-1, with D maybe TRBD1 (5 bases). CDR3 length: 14 amino acids. Germline V CDR1 and CDR2: SGHRS, YFSETQ. V gave up 4 bases and J gave up 1 base, with 11 bases separating them.

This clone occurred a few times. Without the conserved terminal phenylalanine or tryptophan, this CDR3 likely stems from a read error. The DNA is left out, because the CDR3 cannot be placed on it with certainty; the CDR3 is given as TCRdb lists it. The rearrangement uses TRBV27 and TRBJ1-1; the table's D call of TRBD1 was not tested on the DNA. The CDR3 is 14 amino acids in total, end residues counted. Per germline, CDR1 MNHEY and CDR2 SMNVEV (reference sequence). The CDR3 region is CASSPSRQIAPFFE.

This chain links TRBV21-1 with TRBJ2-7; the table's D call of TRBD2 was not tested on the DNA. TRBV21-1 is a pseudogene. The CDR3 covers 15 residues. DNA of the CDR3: TGTGCCACGGTCTCGCGGGGGACATTCTCCTACGAGCAGTACTTC. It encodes CATVSRGTFSYEQYF.

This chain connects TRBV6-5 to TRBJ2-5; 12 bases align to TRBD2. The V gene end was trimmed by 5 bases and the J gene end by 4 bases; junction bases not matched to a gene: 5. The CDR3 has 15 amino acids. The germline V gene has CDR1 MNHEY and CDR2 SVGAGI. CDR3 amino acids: CASSPPTSGGETQYF. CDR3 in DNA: TGTGCCAGCAGTCCCCCGACTAGCGGGGGAGAGACCCAGTACTTC.

The CDR3 nucleotides are TGTGCCAGCAGCGCGCGGACTAGCGGGAGGAGCGAGCAGTACTTC. Translated, it gives CASSARTSGRSEQYF. The rearrangement links TRBV7-2 to TRBJ2-7; 14 nucleotides align to TRBD2. The CDR3 is made up of 15 amino acids. V lost 5 bases, J lost 6 bases, and 6 bases stayed unmatched. Germline CDR1 and CDR2: SGHTA and FQGNSA.

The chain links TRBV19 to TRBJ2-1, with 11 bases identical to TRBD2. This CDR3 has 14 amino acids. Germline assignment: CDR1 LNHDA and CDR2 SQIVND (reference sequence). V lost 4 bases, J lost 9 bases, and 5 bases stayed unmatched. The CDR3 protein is CASSTLAGVGEQFF. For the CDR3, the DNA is TGTGCCAGTAGTACACTAGCGGGAGTCGGTGAGCAGTTCTTC. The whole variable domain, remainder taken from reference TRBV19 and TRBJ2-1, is DGGITQSPKYLFRKEGQNVTLSCEQNLNHDAMYWYRQDPGQGLRLIYYSQIVNDFQKGDIAEGYSVSREKKESFPLTVTSAQKNPTAFYLCASSTLAGVGEQFFGPGTRLTVL.

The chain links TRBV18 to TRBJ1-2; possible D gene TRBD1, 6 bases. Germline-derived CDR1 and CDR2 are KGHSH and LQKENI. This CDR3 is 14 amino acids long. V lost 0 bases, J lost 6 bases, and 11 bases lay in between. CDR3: CASSPPTAGDGYTF. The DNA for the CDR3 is TGTGCCAGCTCACCACCTACGGCAGGGGATGGCTACACCTTC.

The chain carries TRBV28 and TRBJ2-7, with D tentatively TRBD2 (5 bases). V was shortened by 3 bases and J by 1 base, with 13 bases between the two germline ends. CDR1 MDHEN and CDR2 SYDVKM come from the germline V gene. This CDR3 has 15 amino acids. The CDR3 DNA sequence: TGTGCCAGCAGTTTGCCGGGATTTCTGTCCTACGAGCAGTACTTC. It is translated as CASSLPGFLSYEQYF. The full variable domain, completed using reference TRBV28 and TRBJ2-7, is DVKVTQSSRYLVKRTGEKVFLECVQDMDHENMFWYRQDPGLGLRLIYFSYDVKMKEKGDIPEGYSVSREKKERFSLILESASTNQTSMYLCASSLPGFLSYEQYFGPGTRLTVT.

CDR3 sequence (DNA): TGTGCCAGCAGCCAAAGCGGCCCAACTAATGAAAAACTGTTTTTT. Its protein product is CASSQSGPTNEKLFF. The V gene is TRBV7-6, the J gene TRBJ1-4, with unresolved D. There are 15 residues in the CDR3. Trimming removed 5 bases from V and 0 bases from J, with 10 bases in between. The germline V gene has CDR1 SGHVS and CDR2 FNYEAQ.

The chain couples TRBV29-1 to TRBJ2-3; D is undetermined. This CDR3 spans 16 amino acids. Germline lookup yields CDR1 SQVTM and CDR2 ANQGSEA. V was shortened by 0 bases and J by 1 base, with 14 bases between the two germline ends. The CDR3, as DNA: TGCAGCGTTGAAGATCGATATTTAGAAGGCACAGATACGCAGTATTTT. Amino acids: CSVEDRYLEGTDTQYF.

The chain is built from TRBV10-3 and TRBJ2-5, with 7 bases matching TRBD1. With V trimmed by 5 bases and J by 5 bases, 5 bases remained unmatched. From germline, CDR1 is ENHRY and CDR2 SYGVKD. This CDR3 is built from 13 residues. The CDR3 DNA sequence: TGTGCCATCAGTACAGGGGTAGGGGAGACCCAGTACTTC. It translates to CAISTGVGETQYF.

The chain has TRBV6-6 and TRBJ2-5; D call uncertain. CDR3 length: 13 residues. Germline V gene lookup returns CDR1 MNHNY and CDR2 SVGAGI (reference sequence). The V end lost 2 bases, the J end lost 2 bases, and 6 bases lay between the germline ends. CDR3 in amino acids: CASSYHTQETQYF. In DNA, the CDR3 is TGTGCCAGCAGTTACCACACACAAGAGACCCAGTACTTC.